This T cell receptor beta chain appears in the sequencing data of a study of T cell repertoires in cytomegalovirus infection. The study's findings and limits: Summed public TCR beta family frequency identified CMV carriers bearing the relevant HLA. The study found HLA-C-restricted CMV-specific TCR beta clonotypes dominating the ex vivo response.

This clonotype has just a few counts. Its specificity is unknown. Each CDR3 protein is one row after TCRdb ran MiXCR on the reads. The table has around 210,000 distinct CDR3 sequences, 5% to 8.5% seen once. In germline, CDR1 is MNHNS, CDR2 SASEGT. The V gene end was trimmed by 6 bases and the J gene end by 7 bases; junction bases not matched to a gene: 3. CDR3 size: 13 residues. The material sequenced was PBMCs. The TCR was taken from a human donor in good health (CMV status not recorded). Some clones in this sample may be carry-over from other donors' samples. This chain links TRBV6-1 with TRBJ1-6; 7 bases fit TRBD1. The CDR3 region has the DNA TGTGCCAGCAGACCCAGGGGGAATTCACCCCTCCACTTT. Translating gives CASRPRGNSPLHF.